This is a list of T cell receptor beta chains from one sample in a study of regulatory T cells in long-lasting Graves disease. TCRdb re-derived calls from the multiplex PCR reads in MiXCR, one entry per CDR3 protein. The repertoire consists of some 250,000 distinct CDR3 sequences, with roughly 18% occurring once and the leading ten covering roughly a fifth. The starting material was peripheral blood mononuclear cells (PBMCs), obtained at new diagnosis, from a patient treated with antithyroid drugs. The receptors here all came from a female donor with Graves disease. Both conserved end residues are part of each CDR3. The order of the fields is clone size, D gene, J gene, V gene, CDR3 protein, CDR3 DNA. The D gene is left open where the match is weak. Clone size is given for some rows only: seen once, a few or many times, or a class if the clone is expanded.

abundance: many
d_gene: NA
j_gene: TRBJ2-4
v_gene: TRBV20-1
CDR3aa: CSARDAAKNIQYF
CDR3nt: TGCAGTGCTAGAGACGCGGCCAAAAACATTCAGTACTTC

abundance: NA
d_gene: TRBD2
j_gene: TRBJ2-5
v_gene: TRBV15
CDR3aa: CATSRDGGEQETQYF
CDR3nt: TGTGCCACCAGCAGAGATGGGGGGGAACAAGAGACCCAGTACTTC

abundance: many
d_gene: NA
j_gene: TRBJ2-1
v_gene: TRBV29-1
CDR3aa: CSVSLGQVYNEQFF
CDR3nt: TGCAGCGTTTCCCTAGGTCAGGTATACAATGAGCAGTTCTTC

abundance: many
d_gene: NA
j_gene: TRBJ1-5
v_gene: TRBV13
CDR3aa: CASSFGLRWGSNQPQHF
CDR3nt: TGTGCCAGCAGCTTCGGTCTTAGGTGGGGAAGCAATCAGCCCCAGCATTTT

abundance: many
d_gene: NA
j_gene: TRBJ1-4
v_gene: TRBV6-5
CDR3aa: CASSSPVSEKLFF
CDR3nt: TGTGCCAGCAGTTCCCCTGTTAGTGAAAAACTGTTTTTT

abundance: many
d_gene: TRBD2
j_gene: TRBJ2-5
v_gene: TRBV7-8
CDR3aa: CASSLDYTSGIGETQYF
CDR3nt: TGTGCCAGCAGCTTAGATTATACTAGCGGGATAGGAGAGACCCAGTACTTC

abundance: NA
d_gene: TRBD2
j_gene: TRBJ2-4
v_gene: TRBV9
CDR3aa: CASSVEGTSGLKNIQYF
CDR3nt: TGTGCCAGCAGCGTAGAGGGGACTAGCGGATTAAAAAACATTCAGTACTTC

abundance: NA
d_gene: NA
j_gene: TRBJ1-5
v_gene: TRBV6-1
CDR3aa: CASKSGSPSIQPQHF
CDR3nt: TGTGCCAGCAAATCAGGGTCCCCCTCAATCCAGCCCCAGCATTTT

abundance: few
d_gene: NA
j_gene: TRBJ2-1
v_gene: TRBV9
CDR3aa: CASTPSASSYNEQFF
CDR3nt: TGTGCCAGCACACCTAGCGCTAGCTCCTACAATGAGCAGTTCTTC

abundance: many
d_gene: NA
j_gene: TRBJ2-1
v_gene: TRBV19
CDR3aa: CASTLSEAVSYNEQFF
CDR3nt: TGTGCCAGTACCCTGTCCGAGGCGGTTTCCTACAATGAGCAGTTCTTC

abundance: NA
d_gene: NA
j_gene: TRBJ1-3
v_gene: TRBV5-6
CDR3aa: CASSLIRDPHSGNTIYF
CDR3nt: TGTGCCAGCAGCTTAATCCGGGACCCCCACTCTGGAAACACCATATATTTT

abundance: few
d_gene: TRBD1
j_gene: TRBJ2-7
v_gene: TRBV4-1
CDR3aa: CASSQEDRGGDEQYF
CDR3nt: TGCGCCAGCAGCCAGGAGGACAGGGGCGGCGACGAGCAGTACTTC

abundance: many
d_gene: TRBD1
j_gene: TRBJ1-1
v_gene: TRBV24-1
CDR3aa: CATSDHDRDSEAFF
CDR3nt: TGTGCCACCAGTGATCATGACAGGGATTCTGAAGCTTTCTTT

abundance: NA
d_gene: TRBD2
j_gene: TRBJ2-7
v_gene: TRBV11-2
CDR3aa: CASSLNSGSSYEQYF
CDR3nt: TGTGCCAGCAGCCTTAATAGCGGGAGCTCCTACGAGCAGTACTTC

abundance: many
d_gene: TRBD2
j_gene: TRBJ2-3
v_gene: TRBV10-3
CDR3aa: CAIRDSGRESTDTQYF
CDR3nt: TGTGCCATCAGGGATAGCGGGAGGGAAAGCACAGATACGCAGTATTTT

abundance: NA
d_gene: TRBD1
j_gene: TRBJ1-4
v_gene: TRBV20-1
CDR3aa: CSANRGRGEKLFF
CDR3nt: TGCAGTGCTAACAGGGGCCGGGGTGAAAAACTGTTTTTT

abundance: many
d_gene: NA
j_gene: TRBJ1-2
v_gene: TRBV7-8
CDR3aa: CASSLARGLNYGYTF
CDR3nt: TGTGCCAGCAGCTTAGCTCGGGGGCTAAACTATGGCTACACCTTC

abundance: many
d_gene: TRBD2
j_gene: TRBJ2-1
v_gene: TRBV7-2
CDR3aa: CASRTGGGPREQFF
CDR3nt: TGTGCCAGCAGAACGGGGGGAGGGCCAAGGGAGCAGTTCTTC

abundance: many
d_gene: NA
j_gene: TRBJ1-4
v_gene: TRBV5-1
CDR3aa: CASSLGNRNEKLFF
CDR3nt: TGCGCCAGCAGCTTGGGGAATAGGAATGAAAAACTGTTTTTT

abundance: many
d_gene: NA
j_gene: TRBJ1-5
v_gene: TRBV12-3/TRBV12-4
CDR3aa: CASSLMGQPQHF
CDR3nt: TGTGCCAGCAGTTTAATGGGACAGCCCCAGCATTTT

abundance: NA
d_gene: NA
j_gene: TRBJ1-1
v_gene: TRBV7-9
CDR3aa: CASSLGVGGTEAFF
CDR3nt: TGTGCCAGCAGCTTAGGAGTGGGGGGCACTGAAGCTTTCTTT

abundance: NA
d_gene: TRBD2
j_gene: TRBJ2-1
v_gene: TRBV20-1
CDR3aa: CSASTSGRRSYNEQFF
CDR3nt: TGCAGTGCCTCTACTAGCGGGAGGCGCTCCTACAATGAGCAGTTCTTC

abundance: many
d_gene: NA
j_gene: TRBJ2-7
v_gene: TRBV6-1
CDR3aa: CASSETLVDEQYF
CDR3nt: TGTGCCAGCAGTGAAACTCTCGTGGACGAGCAGTACTTC

abundance: NA
d_gene: NA
j_gene: TRBJ2-1
v_gene: TRBV19
CDR3aa: CASSIASGDPLVDEQFF
CDR3nt: TGTGCCAGTAGTATAGCCAGCGGAGACCCCCTTGTGGATGAGCAGTTCTTC

abundance: NA
d_gene: NA
j_gene: TRBJ1-5
v_gene: TRBV7-2
CDR3aa: CASTLSTGLFGQPQHF
CDR3nt: TGTGCCAGCACCTTATCAACAGGGTTATTTGGTCAGCCCCAGCATTTT

abundance: many
d_gene: NA
j_gene: TRBJ2-5
v_gene: TRBV12-3/TRBV12-4
CDR3aa: CASSHTGLVETQYF
CDR3nt: TGTGCCAGCAGTCATACAGGGCTAGTAGAGACCCAGTACTTC

abundance: many
d_gene: TRBD2
j_gene: TRBJ2-1
v_gene: TRBV5-8
CDR3aa: CASSLGLAAYNEQFF
CDR3nt: TGTGCCAGCAGCTTGGGACTAGCGGCCTACAATGAGCAGTTCTTC

abundance: many
d_gene: TRBD2
j_gene: TRBJ2-7
v_gene: TRBV7-8
CDR3aa: CASSTRTSGTYEQYF
CDR3nt: TGTGCCAGCAGCACACGGACTAGCGGGACCTACGAGCAGTACTTC

abundance: many
d_gene: NA
j_gene: TRBJ2-6
v_gene: TRBV12-3/TRBV12-4
CDR3aa: CASKGSGANVLTF
CDR3nt: TGTGCCAGCAAGGGGTCTGGGGCCAACGTCCTGACTTTC

abundance: NA
d_gene: NA
j_gene: TRBJ1-1
v_gene: TRBV4-1
CDR3aa: CASSPLEGRGTNTEAFF
CDR3nt: TGCGCCAGCAGCCCGCTGGAAGGTCGGGGCACGAACACTGAAGCTTTCTTT

abundance: NA
d_gene: NA
j_gene: TRBJ1-1
v_gene: TRBV6-2/TRBV6-3
CDR3aa: CASSEAGRGKDTEAFF
CDR3nt: TGTGCCAGCAGTGAGGCGGGGCGGGGAAAGGACACTGAAGCTTTCTTT

abundance: many
d_gene: NA
j_gene: TRBJ1-1
v_gene: TRBV30
CDR3aa: CAWSAEGGWVNTEAFF
CDR3nt: TGTGCCTGGAGCGCCGAGGGAGGCTGGGTGAACACTGAAGCTTTCTTT

abundance: many
d_gene: NA
j_gene: TRBJ2-5
v_gene: TRBV27
CDR3aa: CASSPHGEETQYF
CDR3nt: TGTGCCAGCAGTCCCCACGGCGAAGAGACCCAGTACTTC

abundance: many
d_gene: TRBD1
j_gene: TRBJ1-2
v_gene: TRBV6-1
CDR3aa: CASSLVTTGSYYGYTF
CDR3nt: TGTGCCAGCAGTCTGGTGACGACAGGGTCCTACTATGGCTACACCTTC

abundance: many
d_gene: NA
j_gene: TRBJ1-1
v_gene: TRBV18
CDR3aa: CASSPSAPSLGTEAFF
CDR3nt: TGTGCCAGCTCACCATCGGCCCCCTCATTGGGCACTGAAGCTTTCTTT

abundance: few
d_gene: TRBD2
j_gene: TRBJ2-1
v_gene: TRBV20-1
CDR3aa: CSARAGTSGRVYNEQFF
CDR3nt: TGCAGTGCTAGAGCCGGGACTAGCGGGAGGGTATACAATGAGCAGTTCTTC

abundance: many
d_gene: NA
j_gene: TRBJ2-1
v_gene: TRBV28
CDR3aa: CASSLYREQFF
CDR3nt: TGTGCCAGCAGTTTATACCGTGAGCAGTTCTTC

abundance: many
d_gene: TRBD2
j_gene: TRBJ2-1
v_gene: TRBV12-5
CDR3aa: CASGLPPGLAGDDEQFF
CDR3nt: TGTGCTAGTGGTCTCCCTCCGGGACTAGCGGGAGACGATGAGCAGTTCTTC

abundance: many
d_gene: NA
j_gene: TRBJ2-3
v_gene: TRBV19
CDR3aa: CASGDWPHTQYF
CDR3nt: TGTGCCAGTGGAGACTGGCCGCATACGCAGTATTTT